The T cell receptor beta chain under discussion was sequenced for a study of yellow fever vaccine responses in identical twins. In the case of this clonotype: Antigen specificity is unknown.

V shed 3 bases and J 1 base; nucleotides not matched to a gene: 13. The germline V gene encodes CDR1 WNHNN and CDR2 SYGVQD (reference sequence). This CDR3 contains 18 residues. TCRdb called the RT-PCR reads again in MiXCR, with one record for every CDR3 protein. The data hold hundreds of distinct CDR3 sequences, with roughly 80% observed a single time. Study-wide results and caveats: On the reported evidence, twins' vaccine T cell responses seemed partly convergent and partly personalized.

The TCR was taken from a woman in her late teens or twenties who received the yellow fever vaccine. The genes are TRBV10-1 and TRBJ1-1, with TRBD1 matching over 8 bases. This material consisted of T cells from blood (PBMCs), unsorted or a sorted subset (not recorded which), taken before or after yellow fever vaccination (not recorded which). CDR3 loop: CASSDRRGAGGRNTEAFF. The CDR3 DNA sequence: TGCGCCAGCAGTGACCGTCGAGGTGCAGGGGGCAGGAACACTGAAGCTTTCTTT.